The 27 T cell receptor beta chains reported below all come from one sample, sequenced in a study of shared clonotypes between healthy human individuals. Only in-frame clones appear in the TCRdb table, and some are missing; sequencing was by immunoSEQ multiplex PCR. The data contain about 690,000 clones, less than 95% of them seen just once; the ten biggest clones take up 34%. The sequencing sample was made of memory CD8+ T cells from PBMCs. Subset denoted: CD45RO+ cells pooled with CCR7-negative TemRA cells. These receptors all come from a young man in good health. Some clones in this sample may be carry-over from other donors' samples.

V and J are TRBV7-8 and TRBJ2-1; D is unclear. CDR1 and CDR2 from the germline V gene are SGHVS and FQNEAQ. V was clipped by 4 bases and J by 6 bases, with 13 bases between them. The length of the CDR3 is 14 residues. Here the CDR3 reads CASSSRTEANEQFF. The CDR3 bases are TGTGCCAGCAGCTCCCGGACCGAAGCCAATGAGCAGTTCTTC.

This chain connects TRBV6-1 to TRBJ1-5, with D possibly TRBD1 on 5 matching bases. CDR1 and CDR2 (germline): MNHNS, SASEGT. The CDR3 has 13 amino acids. V was trimmed by 7 bases and J by 7 bases, leaving 14 bases between them. CDR3 DNA: TGTGCCAGCAACCGAGGTGGGGGACAGCCCCAGCATTTT. It specifies CASNRGGGQPQHF.

This sequence joins TRBV2 and TRBJ1-1; D is unclear. Germline V gene data show CDR1 as SNHLY and CDR2 as FYNNEI. The CDR3 runs to 15 residues. The germline V and J ends were trimmed by 3 bases and 7 bases, with 18 bases remaining between them. The CDR3 protein is CASSEFRTRNDEAFF. CDR3 nucleotides: TGTGCCAGCAGTGAGTTCCGGACTAGGAACGATGAAGCTTTCTTT.

V usage is TRBV13 and J usage is TRBJ2-2; D is perhaps TRBD1 (6 bases). Germline V gene sequence: CDR1 PRHDT, CDR2 FYEKMQ (reference sequence). V was shortened by 5 bases and J by 0 bases, with 19 bases between the two germline ends. The CDR3 is made up of 18 amino acids. The CDR3 DNA sequence: TGTGCCAGCAGCAGAAGGGGGTTGCAGAGACCGAACACCGGGGAGCTGTTTTTT. The encoded protein is CASSRRGLQRPNTGELFF.

V gene TRBV6-1 combines with J gene TRBJ2-5; 7 positions agree with TRBD2. This CDR3 region has 17 residues. V shed 2 bases and J 1 base; nucleotides not matched to a gene: 10. Per germline, CDR1 MNHNS and CDR2 SASEGT. CDR3 sequence reads: CASSERFLAELQETQYF. The CDR3 DNA reads TGTGCCAGCAGTGAAAGGTTCCTAGCGGAGCTCCAAGAGACCCAGTACTTC.

The chain joins TRBV11-2 to TRBJ2-7, with TRBD2 identical over 10 bases. With V trimmed by 1 base and J by 1 base, 10 bases remained unmatched. This CDR3 is built from 18 residues. Germline CDR1 reads SGHAT; CDR2 reads FQNNGV. Written as DNA, the CDR3 is TGTGCCAGCAGCTTAGGTTTGTCCAGCGGGAGGGTTTCCTACGAGCAGTACTTC. This codes for CASSLGLSSGRVSYEQYF.

Points on this clone: At one boundary the junction diverges from the germline segment, which might be a read error. The V gene is TRBV28, the J gene TRBJ1-5; tentatively, D is TRBD1 (6 bases). The CDR3 is 14 amino acids. CDR1 MDHEN and CDR2 SYDVKM come from the germline V gene. The CDR3 here is CVSSLFGGDQPQHF. Here the CDR3 DNA reads TGTGTCAGCAGTTTATTCGGGGGCGATCAGCCCCAGCATTTT.

This chain uses TRBV7-9 with TRBJ2-7; a weak D match, TRBD2 (6 bases). Germline values: CDR1 SEHNR, CDR2 FQNEAQ (reference sequence). The CDR3 length is 15 residues. V was cut by 5 bases and J by 2 bases, with 16 bases left in between. The CDR3 region is CASSSSWGVAYEQYF. CDR3 sequence (DNA): TGTGCCAGCAGCAGCTCCTGGGGGGTGGCCTACGAGCAGTACTTC. Full variable domain (missing parts from reference TRBV7-9 and TRBJ2-7): DTGVSQNPRHKITKRGQNVTFRCDPISEHNRLYWYRQTLGQGPEFLTYFQNEAQLEKSRLLSDRFSAERPKGSFSTLEIQRTEQGDSAMYLCASSSSWGVAYEQYFGPGTRLTVT.

This rearrangement joins TRBV2 to TRBJ1-1, with TRBD1 as a possible D gene (6 bases). Germline CDR1 reads SNHLY; CDR2 reads FYNNEI. The CDR3 loop spans 11 amino acids. V lost 7 bases to trimming and J lost 10 bases, with 13 bases between them. The CDR3 sequence is CASTEGGGAFF. The CDR3 nucleotides read TGTGCCAGCACCGAGGGAGGGGGAGCTTTCTTT.

The chain carries TRBV5-1 and TRBJ2-1; D is undetermined. The CDR3 is 15 residues long. V lost 0 bases, J lost 3 bases, and 10 bases lay in between. The germline CDR1 and CDR2 sequences are SGHRS and YFSETQ. Written as DNA, the CDR3 is TGCGCCAGCAGCTTGGATACGGATAGCTACAATGAGCAGTTCTTC. As protein: CASSLDTDSYNEQFF.

As for this clone: Other DNA sequences in the sample encode the same CDR3. The gene calls are TRBV27 and TRBJ2-2, with 9 bases lining up with TRBD1. The V and J ends lost 5 bases and 4 bases, in that order; junction bases with no gene match: 5. The CDR3 sequence is 15 residues long. The germline V gene encodes CDR1 MNHEY and CDR2 SMNVEV (reference sequence). CDR3 region: CASSLGQGRTGELFF. CDR3 bases: TGTGCCAGCAGTCTCGGACAGGGGCGCACCGGGGAGCTGTTTTTT.

The chain couples TRBV7-3 to TRBJ2-1; 8 bases are a match to TRBD2. The V gene end was trimmed by 5 bases and the J gene end by 8 bases; junction bases not matched to a gene: 8. The CDR3 loop spans 14 amino acids. Per the germline V gene, CDR1 is SGHTA and CDR2 is FQGTGA. For the CDR3, the DNA is TGTGCCAGCAGCCCCACGGGAGGGTCTTATGAGCAGTTCTTC. It yields the protein CASSPTGGSYEQFF.

This rearrangement joins TRBV27 to TRBJ2-7, with D perhaps matching TRBD2 (7 bases). From germline, CDR1 is MNHEY and CDR2 SMNVEV (reference sequence). Trimming removed 6 bases at V and 5 bases at J, with 17 bases between. The CDR3 runs 14 residues. The CDR3 here is CASRGGAGSDEQYF. CDR3 nucleotides: TGTGCCAGCAGGGGGGGGGCAGGGTCAGACGAGCAGTACTTC.

The chain employs TRBV15 and TRBJ2-7; TRBD2 is a possible D gene (5 bases). Germline CDR1 and CDR2: LNHNV and YYDKDF (reference sequence). There are 15 residues in the CDR3. Trimming shortened V by 0 bases and J by 2 bases, and 11 bases separated the two germline ends. CDR3 region: CATSRDGLPTYEQYF. The CDR3 bases are TGTGCCACCAGCAGAGATGGACTTCCCACCTACGAGCAGTACTTC.

V and J are TRBV6-5 and TRBJ2-7; 8 bases are a match to TRBD2. Germline CDR1 and CDR2: MNHEY and SVGAGI. CDR3 length equals 16 residues. With V trimmed by 0 bases and J by 0 bases, 4 bases remained unmatched. Here the CDR3 DNA reads TGTGCCAGCAGTTACTCGACGGGGACTAGCTCCTACGAGCAGTACTTC. Amino acid sequence: CASSYSTGTSSYEQYF.

The V call is TRBV4-3, the J call TRBJ1-5; the D is unclear. V gave up 1 base and J gave up 5 bases, with 12 bases separating them. The CDR3 consists of 15 residues. CDR1 is LGHNA, CDR2 YSLEER, per germline. The CDR3, as DNA: TGCGCCAGCAGCCAAGGGGCCGGTGGGGATCAGCCCCAGCATTTT. Protein sequence: CASSQGAGGDQPQHF.

The CDR3 bases are TGTGCCAGCAGTGGGACAGGGAGGAATGAGCAGTTCTTC. This sequence encodes CASSGTGRNEQFF. This chain connects TRBV27 to TRBJ2-1, with 9 nucleotides matching TRBD1. The V gene end was trimmed by 5 bases and the J gene end by 7 bases; junction bases not matched to a gene: 3. This CDR3 has 13 amino acids. Germline V lookup: CDR1 MNHEY, CDR2 SMNVEV (reference sequence).

The CDR3 sequence is CASSNLAGGSYEQYF. The CDR3 DNA is TGTGCCAGTAGTAATCTAGCGGGAGGCTCCTACGAGCAGTACTTC. The chain has TRBV19 and TRBJ2-7; 11 bases are shared with TRBD2. The V gene's germline CDR1 is LNHDA and CDR2 SQIVND (reference sequence). V lost 4 bases, J lost 0 bases, and 2 bases stayed unmatched. The CDR3 extends over 15 amino acids.

CDR3 protein: CASSISGAGTEAFF. The CDR3 DNA sequence: TGTGCCAGTAGTATATCTGGGGCGGGGACTGAAGCTTTCTTT. This sequence joins TRBV19 and TRBJ1-1; a possible D gene is TRBD1 (5 bases). Germline CDR1 LNHDA, CDR2 SQIVND (reference sequence). V lost 2 bases and J lost 5, with 12 bases in between. The CDR3 has 14 residues. Full variable domain (rest looked up from reference TRBV19 and TRBJ1-1): DGGITQSPKYLFRKEGQNVTLSCEQNLNHDAMYWYRQDPGQGLRLIYYSQIVNDFQKGDIAEGYSVSREKKESFPLTVTSAQKNPTAFYLCASSISGAGTEAFFGQGTRLTVV.

The chain has TRBV7-2 and TRBJ1-5; no clear D. The CDR3 length is 14 residues. V was clipped by 2 bases and J by 0 bases, with 5 bases between them. Per germline, CDR1 SGHTA and CDR2 FQGNSA. The CDR3 region has the DNA TGTGCCAGCAGCTTAACCGTTAGCAATCAGCCCCAGCATTTT. This encodes CASSLTVSNQPQHF.

The chain uses TRBV7-3 and TRBJ2-3; 8 bases agree with TRBD2. Germline V gives CDR1 SGHTA, CDR2 FQGTGA. The V gene end was trimmed by 5 bases and the J gene end by 5 bases; junction bases not matched to a gene: 6. This CDR3 is 14 amino acids long. As DNA, the CDR3 is TGTGCCAGCAGCCCAACAGCGGGAGAAGATACGCAGTATTTT. Translation: CASSPTAGEDTQYF. Filled out from reference TRBV7-3 and TRBJ2-3, the complete variable domain reads GAGVSQTPSNKVTEKGKYVELRCDPISGHTALYWYRQSLGQGPEFLIYFQGTGAADDSGLPNDRFFAVRPEGSVSTLKIQRTERGDSAVYLCASSPTAGEDTQYFGPGTRLTVL.

The V call is TRBV9, the J call TRBJ2-7; maybe TRBD1 (6 bases). Between the trimmed V and J ends, which lost 0 bases and 5 bases, there was a span of 15 bases. Germline lookup yields CDR1 SGDLS and CDR2 YYNGEE. CDR3 length equals 15 residues. This CDR3 reads CASSVGAGVSDEQYF. The DNA for the CDR3 is TGTGCCAGCAGCGTAGGGGCAGGGGTGAGCGACGAGCAGTACTTC. The full variable domain, with the rest looked up from reference TRBV9 and TRBJ2-7, is DSGVTQTPKHLITATGQRVTLRCSPRSGDLSVYWYQQSLDQGLQFLIQYYNGEERAKGNILERFSAQQFPDLHSELNLSSLELGDSALYFCASSVGAGVSDEQYFGPGTRLTVT.

This clone was observed a single time. The CDR3 loop reads CASSLRITANTEAFF. Here the CDR3 DNA reads TGCGCCAGCAGCCTGAGGATCACAGCGAACACTGAAGCTTTCTTT. The chain is built from TRBV4-1 and TRBJ1-1, with no clear D. Trimming shortened V by 4 bases and J by 1 base, and 13 bases separated the two germline ends. This CDR3 has 15 residues. CDR1 is MGHRA and CDR2 is YSYEKL in the germline V gene.

This clone showed up just a few times. In nucleotides, the CDR3 is TGCGCCAGCAGCTTGACAGGGACCACTGAAGCTTTCTTT. Encoded protein: CASSLTGTTEAFF. The gene calls are TRBV5-1 and TRBJ1-1, with a possible D match to TRBD1 (6 bases). Trimming removed 1 base from V and 4 bases from J, with 8 bases in between. In germline, CDR1 is SGHRS, CDR2 YFSETQ. The CDR3 extends over 13 amino acids.

V is TRBV11-2 and J is TRBJ1-1, with D uncertain. V was cut by 3 bases and J by 2 bases, with 4 bases left in between. CDR3 length: 12 amino acids. The germline gives CDR1 SGHAT, CDR2 FQNNGV. The CDR3 here is CASSFFNTEAFF. CDR3 in DNA: TGTGCCAGCAGCTTCTTTAACACTGAAGCTTTCTTT.

V is TRBV9 and J is TRBJ2-2; D is unclear. The CDR3 extends over 16 amino acids. V gave up 1 base and J gave up 6 bases, with 16 bases separating them. Germline V CDR1 and CDR2: SGDLS, YYNGEE. CDR3 residues: CASSVSLRLGAGELFF. The CDR3 nucleotides read TGTGCCAGCAGCGTATCCCTTCGATTGGGCGCCGGGGAGCTGTTTTTT. Filled out from reference TRBV9 and TRBJ2-2, the complete variable domain reads DSGVTQTPKHLITATGQRVTLRCSPRSGDLSVYWYQQSLDQGLQFLIQYYNGEERAKGNILERFSAQQFPDLHSELNLSSLELGDSALYFCASSVSLRLGAGELFFGEGSRLTVL.

The chain combines TRBV7-2 with TRBJ1-6; D is ambiguous. The germline V gene encodes CDR1 SGHTA and CDR2 FQGNSA. The CDR3 covers 15 residues. V was cut by 5 bases and J by 8 bases, with 16 bases left in between. The CDR3 protein is CASSPSREIYSPLHF. CDR3 DNA: TGTGCCAGCAGCCCCTCCCGGGAGATCTATTCACCCCTCCACTTT.